This T cell receptor beta chain was recovered during a study of blood T cell repertoires in COVID-19. Study-wide background: Spain, Italy and the United States supplied samples that represented acute and convalescent COVID-19. PBMCs, B-cell-depleted T cells, or T cells were the source of the cDNA or gDNA that made up the material.

This clone was detected only a few times. In the authors' methods: Counts of nucleated cells, estimated from reference gene primer amplification, were obtained. Here immunoSEQ multiplex PCR was the method, and the copy in TCRdb shows in-frame clones only, minus some. That table is the source of V, J and clone size, and D and trimming were worked out from the DNA. This table has 120,000 or so clones, 88% appearing once. Germline V gene data show CDR1 as SGHVS and CDR2 as FNYEAQ. There are 16 residues in the CDR3. V shed 1 base and J shed 4 bases, with 14 bases lying between them. Sequenced material: peripheral blood. The source is a man aged 45-65 years with acute or convalescent COVID-19. The genes are TRBV7-6 and TRBJ2-1; D may be TRBD2 (5 bases). The CDR3 sequence is CASSLGGGGTYNEQFF. The DNA of the CDR3 is TGTGCCAGCAGCTTAGGTGGCGGAGGAACTTACAATGAGCAGTTCTTC.